These 15 T cell receptor beta chains came from one sample sequenced in a study of memory CD4+ T cells and cytomegalovirus serostatus. Single viable CD3+CD4+CD8-CD45RO+ cells were sorted as the memory CD4+ T cells. Using immunoSEQ multiplex PCR, the repertoire was profiled, and TCRdb retains in-frame clones only, with some absent. Found here are under 100,000 clones, around 80% of them singletons; the top ten hold nearly 0.8%. The specimen sequenced was memory CD4+ T cells from blood. The origin of the receptors is an adult in good health and CMV-seronegative.

J is TRBJ2-7 and V is TRBV10-2; D not resolved. The CDR3 has 12 amino acids. Germline CDR1 and CDR2: WSHSY and SAAADI. Trimming stripped 5 bases from V and 3 bases from J, with 8 bases between. In DNA form, the CDR3 reads TGCGCCAGCAGTCCCGTCCTCTACGAGCAGTACTTC. The encoded protein is CASSPVLYEQYF.

V gene TRBV6-1 combines with J gene TRBJ1-1, with 7 bases lining up with TRBD1. The V gene end was trimmed by 1 base and the J gene end by 6 bases; junction bases not matched to a gene: 11. The CDR3 runs 16 residues. From germline, CDR1 is MNHNS and CDR2 SASEGT. CDR3: CASSEELRTGKPEAFF. The CDR3 DNA follows: TGTGCCAGCAGTGAAGAACTCCGGACAGGAAAGCCTGAAGCTTTCTTT.

The chain joins TRBV2 to TRBJ1-3; tentatively, D is TRBD1 (6 bases). The CDR3 totals 16 residues. Germline CDR1 and CDR2: SNHLY and FYNNEI. The V end was cut by 6 bases, the J end by 4 bases, with 19 bases between. The CDR3 is CASSPQGAPFGNTIYF. CDR3 sequence (DNA): TGTGCCAGCAGCCCACAGGGAGCCCCTTTCGGAAACACCATATATTTT.

This rearrangement joins TRBV10-3 to TRBJ2-5, with 7 bases matching TRBD1. This CDR3 is built from 15 residues. Germline V CDR1 and CDR2: ENHRY, SYGVKD. Germline trimming cut 0 bases from V and 5 bases from J; bases unmatched to any gene: 6. CDR3 coding DNA: TGTGCCATCAGTGAGTCGGGACAGCCGGACGAGACCCAGTACTTC. Amino acids: CAISESGQPDETQYF.

The chain has TRBV9 and TRBJ1-3; 7 bases fit TRBD1. This CDR3 spans 15 amino acids. With V trimmed by 0 bases and J by 2 bases, 2 bases remained unmatched. Looked up from germline, CDR1 is SGDLS and CDR2 is YYNGEE. DNA for the CDR3: TGTGCCAGCAGCGTAGCTGACAGGGCTGGAAACACCATATATTTT. It codes for CASSVADRAGNTIYF.

V gene TRBV10-2 combines with J gene TRBJ1-1; TRBD1 matches at 7 bases. V shed 7 bases and J 4 bases; nucleotides not matched to a gene: 9. The CDR3 has 14 amino acids. Germline V gene lookup returns CDR1 WSHSY and CDR2 SAAADI. The CDR3 coding sequence is TGCGCCAGCATCTCAGGACAGGTTGCCACTGAAGCTTTCTTT. Its translation: CASISGQVATEAFF.

The J gene is TRBJ2-7, the V gene TRBV7-6, with D perhaps given as TRBD1 or TRBD2 (6 bases each). CDR1 and CDR2 (germline): SGHVS, FNYEAQ. CDR3 length equals 15 residues. V lost 1 base and J lost 6, with 16 bases in between. The CDR3 DNA reads TGTGCCAGCAGCTTAGGTTCCGGGGGCGAGGGCGAGCAGTACTTC. Protein: CASSLGSGGEGEQYF.

The gene calls are TRBV13 and TRBJ2-1; TRBD1 or TRBD2 may be the D gene (7 bases each). CDR1 is PRHDT, CDR2 FYEKMQ, per germline (reference sequence). V lost 5 bases and J 4 bases, leaving 15 bases between the germline ends. This CDR3 has 15 amino acids. Written as DNA, the CDR3 is TGTGCCAGCAGCCGGGGTCAGGGGGGGTACAATGAGCAGTTCTTC. It codes for CASSRGQGGYNEQFF.

The V gene is TRBV9, the J gene TRBJ2-2; 11 nucleotides line up with TRBD2. The CDR3 has 15 amino acids. Trimming at V came to 3 bases and at J to 7 bases, leaving 5 bases not matched to a gene. CDR1 is SGDLS, CDR2 YYNGEE, per germline. CDR3 DNA: TGTGCCAGCAGCGCGGGACTAGCGGCTGTCGGGGAGCTGTTTTTT. Translation: CASSAGLAAVGELFF.

The chain is built from TRBV18 and TRBJ1-2, with TRBD1 identical over 7 bases. The CDR3 has 16 amino acids. Per germline, CDR1 KGHSH and CDR2 LQKENI. After removal of 3 bases from V and 0 bases from J, the junction contained 7 bases not matched to a gene. The CDR3 spells CASSPKDRLANYGYTF. The CDR3 nucleotides are TGTGCCAGCTCACCGAAGGACAGGCTAGCTAACTATGGCTACACCTTC.

The chain has TRBV7-2 and TRBJ1-2; 7 bases are shared with TRBD1. The junction had 8 bases not matched to a gene; V was cut back by 5 bases and J by 2 bases. The CDR3 covers 15 residues. Per the germline V gene, CDR1 is SGHTA and CDR2 is FQGNSA. Here the CDR3 reads CASSETYRGNYGYTF. CDR3 in DNA: TGTGCCAGCAGCGAGACTTACAGGGGAAACTATGGCTACACCTTC. Combining the CDR3 with reference TRBV7-2 and TRBJ1-2 gives the whole variable domain GAGVSQSPSNKVTEKGKDVELRCDPISGHTALYWYRQSLGQGLEFLIYFQGNSAPDKSGLPSDRFSAERTGGSVSTLTIQRTQQEDSAVYLCASSETYRGNYGYTFGSGTRLTVV.

The V and J genes are TRBV27 and TRBJ2-5; 9 bases map to TRBD2. The V gene end was trimmed by 6 bases and the J gene end by 3 bases; junction bases not matched to a gene: 5. The CDR3 has 14 amino acids. CDR1 and CDR2 from the germline V gene are MNHEY and SMNVEV (reference sequence). CDR3 DNA sequence: TGTGCCAGCAGCCTACTAGCGGGCGAAGAGACCCAGTACTTC. It encodes CASSLLAGEETQYF.

This clone was seen once. The chain combines TRBV5-1 with TRBJ2-3; 7 bases map to TRBD2. This CDR3 contains 11 residues. Per the germline V gene, CDR1 is SGHRS and CDR2 is YFSETQ. The ends lost 7 bases at V and 12 bases at J; junction bases unmatched: 8. CDR3 region: CASSSGVRQYF. In DNA, the CDR3 is TGCGCCAGCTCCAGCGGGGTTCGACAGTATTTT.

About this clone: Its ends do not fully match the called genes, so a read error is possible. The V gene is TRBV7-9, the J gene TRBJ1-1, with 7 bases matching TRBD1. Germline CDR1 SEHNR, CDR2 FQNEAQ (reference sequence). This CDR3 is built from 16 residues. CDR3 nucleotide sequence: TGTGCCAGCAGTTTAGGTGACAGGGCCCTCAACACTGAAGCTTTCTTT. It yields the protein CASSLGDRALNTEAFF.

The chain joins TRBV18 to TRBJ1-1, with D hard to call. The CDR3 contains 12 residues. Deletions cut 5 bases from V and 6 bases from J, with 10 bases between. Germline V lookup: CDR1 KGHSH, CDR2 LQKENI. In DNA, the CDR3 is TGTGCCAGCTCAACGCAAGGACCTGAAGCTTTCTTT. Amino acid sequence: CASSTQGPEAFF.